One and the same sample provided the 10 T cell receptor beta chains below, sequenced in a study of blood T cell repertoires in COVID-19. Measured with immunoSEQ multiplex PCR; TCRdb has only the in-frame clones, and not every one. This table has roughly 290,000 clones, approximately 85% appearing once. Sample: PBMCs or T cells enriched from blood (not recorded which). The receptor set was obtained from a man younger than 45 who had recovered from COVID-19.

In this sample, this clone turned up once. The chain carries TRBV5-8 and TRBJ2-5; tentatively, D is TRBD2 (6 bases). V lost 3 bases and J lost 1, with 7 bases in between. The CDR3 has 13 amino acids. Germline V lookup: CDR1 SGHTS, CDR2 YDEGEE. CDR3 protein: CASSWGGQETQYF. The DNA for the CDR3 is TGTGCCAGCAGCTGGGGAGGCCAAGAGACCCAGTACTTC. The whole variable domain, filled in from reference TRBV5-8 and TRBJ2-5, reads EAGVTQSPTHLIKTRGQQATLRCSPISGHTSVYWYQQALGLGLQFLLWYDEGEERNRGNFPPRFSGRQFPNYSSELNVNALELEDSALYLCASSWGGQETQYFGPGTRLLVL.

V gene TRBV10-3 combines with J gene TRBJ2-1; 9 bases are shared with TRBD2. Germline V lookup: CDR1 ENHRY, CDR2 SYGVKD. V trimming: 7 bases; J trimming: 4 bases; junction bases outside the gene matches: 5. CDR3 size: 14 residues. The CDR3 here is CAIKEAGGYNEQFF. In nucleotides, the CDR3 is TGTGCCATCAAGGAAGCGGGGGGTTACAATGAGCAGTTCTTC.

This clone came up once. The V call is TRBV2, the J call TRBJ2-3; 12 bases line up with TRBD2. The CDR3 is 18 residues long. V shed 4 bases, J shed 2 bases, and the junction held 10 bases outside the gene matches. The germline gives CDR1 SNHLY, CDR2 FYNNEI. The CDR3 bases are TGTGCCAGCAGTGGACTAGCGGGGGTCTATACCGACACAGATACGCAGTATTTT. Translation gives CASSGLAGVYTDTDTQYF.

The rearrangement links TRBV15 to TRBJ1-2; 9 positions match TRBD1. The CDR3 sequence is 15 residues long. Germline loops: CDR1 LNHNV, CDR2 YYDKDF (reference sequence). V shed 5 bases and J 3 bases; nucleotides not matched to a gene: 7. For the CDR3, the DNA is TGTGCCACCAGCCATCACAGGGGGCGCGACTATGGCTACACCTTC. It is translated as CATSHHRGRDYGYTF.

This clone came up once. This chain connects TRBV10-3 to TRBJ2-7; 7 bases map to TRBD1. Germline values: CDR1 ENHRY, CDR2 SYGVKD. V lost 6 bases, J lost 0 bases, and 5 bases stayed unmatched. This CDR3 has 14 amino acids. CDR3 DNA: TGTGCCATCAGACCGGGACAGAGCTCCTACGAGCAGTACTTC. This codes for CAIRPGQSSYEQYF.

The CDR3 DNA sequence: TGTGCCAGCAGCTACGGGACAGGGGGACCTGGCTACACCTTC. It specifies CASSYGTGGPGYTF. This rearrangement joins TRBV7-2 to TRBJ1-2, with 11 positions matching TRBD1. Germline V gene data show CDR1 as SGHTA and CDR2 as FQGNSA. There are 14 residues in the CDR3. V lost 4 bases and J lost 7; bases outside the gene matches: 5.

The V call is TRBV7-9, the J call TRBJ2-7, with D possibly being TRBD2 (5 bases). Germline V gives CDR1 SEHNR, CDR2 FQNEAQ (reference sequence). V lost 5 bases and J 6 bases, leaving 14 bases between the germline ends. The length of the CDR3 is 13 residues. Here the CDR3 reads CASSPPLAGEQYF. As DNA, the CDR3 is TGTGCCAGCAGCCCCCCACTCGCGGGCGAGCAGTACTTC. Complete variable domain (other parts from reference TRBV7-9 and TRBJ2-7): DTGVSQNPRHKITKRGQNVTFRCDPISEHNRLYWYRQTLGQGPEFLTYFQNEAQLEKSRLLSDRFSAERPKGSFSTLEIQRTEQGDSAMYLCASSPPLAGEQYFGPGTRLTVT.

The gene calls are TRBV10-3 and TRBJ1-2; a possible D gene is TRBD1 (6 bases). V was pared by 3 bases and J by 3 bases, with 14 bases between. The CDR3 length is 15 residues. Germline assignment: CDR1 ENHRY and CDR2 SYGVKD. In nucleotides, the CDR3 is TGTGCCATCAGTGACCCGGGTCAGGGGTACTATGGCTACACCTTC. This sequence encodes CAISDPGQGYYGYTF.

J is TRBJ1-6 and V is TRBV19; no firm D call. This CDR3 has 15 amino acids. Germline values: CDR1 LNHDA, CDR2 SQIVND (reference sequence). The V and J ends lost 4 bases and 6 bases respectively, with 13 bases between them. The CDR3 nucleotides are TGTGCCAGTAGTACCTCGGACGGGAGTAATTCACCCCTCCACTTT. Translating gives CASSTSDGSNSPLHF.

The gene calls are TRBV7-8 and TRBJ2-7; the match to TRBD2 covers 11 bases. This CDR3 is built from 15 residues. The V and J ends lost 5 bases and 4 bases, in that order; junction bases with no gene match: 7. CDR1 SGHVS and CDR2 FQNEAQ come from the germline V gene. CDR3 in amino acids: CASSQSSGGMYEQYF. The DNA of the CDR3 is TGTGCCAGCAGCCAATCTAGCGGGGGGATGTACGAGCAGTACTTC.